This T cell receptor (beta chain) was captured by sequencing in a study of cytomegalovirus exposure and HLA in healthy donors. Study information: As released early, the data held 85 million to 95 million unique TCRs from HLA-typed donors. Study-wide findings and caveats: Later analysis found that TCR beta chains associated with HLA were more clonally expanded than other, equally common chains. Diagnosis of cytomegalovirus status made by the classifier reportedly showed high specificity and sensitivity. For TCR beta chains, V- and J-gene trimming was later linked to a missense DCLRE1C variant.

This CDR3 is built from 14 residues. Germline V gene lookup returns CDR1 SGHRS and CDR2 YFSETQ. Trimming took off 1 base at V and 4 bases at J, with 8 bases between the two ends. Amplification used 60 Vbeta primers and 13 Jbeta primers. TCRdb's table, derived via immunoSEQ multiplex PCR, lists solely in-frame clones and lacks some. The data contain 150,000 to 200,000 clones, around 77% of them singletons. About this clone: Its antigen is as yet unknown.

This clonotype was sampled from a woman under 40 in good health and CMV-seropositive. Specimen: PBMCs. The V and J genes are TRBV5-1 and TRBJ2-2; possible D gene TRBD1, 5 bases. CDR3 protein: CASSLQGSTGELFF. The DNA for the CDR3 is TGCGCCAGCAGCTTGCAGGGCAGCACCGGGGAGCTGTTTTTT.